The entry below describes one T cell receptor (beta chain). No antigen is known for it. Profiling relied on immunoSEQ multiplex PCR, and the TCRdb table lists in-frame clones only, not all of them. Of about 140,000 clones listed, nearly 95% are singletons. The CDR3 is 13 residues long. Germline-derived CDR1 and CDR2 are MNHEY and SMNVEV (reference sequence). V was clipped by 0 bases and J by 2 bases, with 4 bases between them. This sample was taken from a study of T cell responses to AZD1222 COVID-19 vaccine. Study results and limitations: There were mostly white British donors and more females than males, and clonal diversity was possibly underestimated.

The rearrangement links TRBV27 to TRBJ1-1; D is undetermined. The receptor's source is an adult who received the AZD1222 COVID-19 vaccine. The sample here was peripheral blood, taken 28 days after the second AZD1222 dose. CDR3 bases: TGTGCCAGCAGTTTATCGGTAAACACTGAAGCTTTCTTT. Protein product: CASSLSVNTEAFF.